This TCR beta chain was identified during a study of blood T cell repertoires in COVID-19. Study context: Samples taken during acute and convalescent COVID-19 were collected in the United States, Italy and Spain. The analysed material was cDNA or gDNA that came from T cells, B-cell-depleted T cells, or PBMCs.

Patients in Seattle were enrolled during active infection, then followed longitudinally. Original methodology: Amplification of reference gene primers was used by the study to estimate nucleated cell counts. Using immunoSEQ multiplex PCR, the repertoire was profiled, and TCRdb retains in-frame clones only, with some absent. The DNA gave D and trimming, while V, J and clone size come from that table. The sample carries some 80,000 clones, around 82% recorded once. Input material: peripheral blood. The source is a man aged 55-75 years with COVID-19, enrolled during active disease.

This CDR3 is CASRQGVGQPQHF. As DNA, the CDR3 is TGTGCCAGCAGGCAGGGGGTTGGGCAGCCCCAGCATTTT. This chain uses TRBV2 with TRBJ1-5, with 7 positions matching TRBD1. V lost 6 bases, J lost 7 bases, and 6 bases stayed unmatched. The CDR3 extends over 13 amino acids. Germline V gives CDR1 SNHLY, CDR2 FYNNEI.